This T cell receptor (beta chain) was sequenced in a study of cytomegalovirus exposure and HLA in healthy donors. The CDR3 is 14 residues long. Germline values: CDR1 SNHLY, CDR2 FYNNEI. PCR employed 60 Vbeta and 13 Jbeta primers. Repertoires were generated with immunoSEQ multiplex PCR, while TCRdb's copy carries only in-frame clones and drops some. The table has 99,000 or so clones, 60% to 80% seen once. The sequence was obtained from a man in his 60s in good health and CMV-seropositive. The chain recombines TRBV2 with TRBJ2-5; 7 positions agree with TRBD1. Near its end, the DNA agrees better with TRBJ2-7, so the J call may be wrong. The sequencing input was PBMCs. The CDR3 loop is CASTLEQGVYEQYF. In nucleotides, the CDR3 is TGTGCCAGTACCTTGGAGCAGGGGGTCTACGAGCAGTACTTC.